Below, 15 T cell receptor beta chains from the same sample are listed, as sequenced in a study of T cell clusters in autoimmune cytopenias. TRB was amplified by touch-down multiplex PCR, primer pools A and B combined. TCRdb processed the multiplex PCR reads again and assigns one entry to each CDR3 protein, with no DNA. The ten most abundant clones cover 9.9% of a sample with 6,800 or so distinct CDR3 sequences. TRB was amplified from 250 ng of peripheral blood genomic DNA per sample. A further study also used this sample, focusing on T cell repertoires in aging, cancer and after chemotherapy.

Sequenced sample: peripheral blood. Receptor source: a human donor in good health.

The chain couples TRBV29-1 to TRBJ1-2; TCRdb's D call of TRBD1 is untestable without DNA. The germline gives CDR1 SQVTM, CDR2 ANQGSEA. The CDR3 covers 13 residues. CDR3 loop: CSVETGVNYGYTF.

This clonotype is deemed medium-sized by its frequency. The chain is built from TRBV6-4 and TRBJ2-3; TCRdb indicates TRBD2, and absent DNA this call remains unverified. Per germline, CDR1 MRHNA and CDR2 SNTAGT. This CDR3 is built from 15 residues. CDR3 residues: CASSPLAGGRDTQYF.

The gene calls are TRBV18 and TRBJ2-5; TCRdb designates TRBD2, a call that cannot be tested without DNA. Germline lookup yields CDR1 KGHSH and CDR2 LQKENI. CDR3 size: 13 residues. The CDR3: CASSKAGQETQYF. The full variable domain, its missing parts supplied by reference TRBV18 and TRBJ2-5, is NAGVMQNPRHLVRRRGQEARLRCSPMKGHSHVYWYRQLPEEGLKFMVYLQKENIIDESGMPKERFSAEFPKEGPSILRIQQVVRGDSAAYFCASSKAGQETQYFGPGTRLLVL.

The chain combines TRBV5-1 with TRBJ1-2; TCRdb indicates TRBD1, and absent DNA this call remains unverified. The CDR3 runs to 15 residues. The germline V gene encodes CDR1 SGHRS and CDR2 YFSETQ. CDR3 sequence reads: CASSRRGDSDYGYTF.

This clonotype is medium-sized (0.01 to 0.1%) by frequency. CDR3: CSVEGKTGELFF. The chain recombines TRBV29-1 with TRBJ2-2. Germline CDR1 and CDR2: SQVTM and ANQGSEA. The CDR3 is made up of 12 amino acids.

The J gene is TRBJ1-2, the V gene TRBV5-6; the TRBD1 assignment by TCRdb is unverifiable without DNA. Germline V gene data show CDR1 as SGHDT and CDR2 as YYEEEE. This CDR3 is 15 amino acids long. CDR3 amino acids: CASSLFPPSHYGYTF.

Considering frequency, this clonotype is medium-sized. The gene calls are TRBV19 and TRBJ2-2. This CDR3 is 16 amino acids long. Germline CDR1 reads LNHDA; CDR2 reads SQIVND (reference sequence). CDR3 in amino acids: CASRGTWIINTGELFF.

V and J are TRBV18 and TRBJ2-1; TCRdb reports TRBD2, a call that lacks DNA to check it against. The CDR3 contains 13 residues. Germline CDR1 KGHSH, CDR2 LQKENI. CDR3 region: CASSPQGREEQFF.

The rearrangement joins TRBV5-5 to TRBJ1-2. The CDR3 contains 12 residues. Germline values: CDR1 SGHKS, CDR2 YYEKEE (reference sequence). CDR3 loop: CASSLSEGGYTF.

The chain joins TRBV5-6 to TRBJ2-7; absent DNA, TCRdb's TRBD1 call cannot be checked. The length of the CDR3 is 14 residues. Germline V lookup: CDR1 SGHDT, CDR2 YYEEEE. This CDR3 reads CASSTVQGTYEQYF.

The chain employs TRBV19 and TRBJ1-2; the TCRdb D gene call, TRBD1, has no DNA to confirm it. The CDR3 length is 13 residues. Looked up from germline, CDR1 is LNHDA and CDR2 is SQIVND (reference sequence). CDR3 protein: CASSLTGANGYTF.

Frequency places this clonotype as medium-sized. The chain recombines TRBV6-5 with TRBJ2-1; TCRdb returns TRBD1, unconfirmable since there is no DNA. The germline CDR1 and CDR2 sequences are MNHEY and SVGAGI. This CDR3 contains 13 residues. CDR3 amino acids: CASSYSALGVQFF.

This clonotype is called medium-sized (0.01 to 0.1%) based on its frequency. V gene TRBV5-5 combines with J gene TRBJ2-1; TCRdb's D gene call, TRBD1, goes unchecked for lack of DNA. The CDR3 length is 18 residues. In germline, CDR1 is SGHKS, CDR2 YYEKEE (reference sequence). The CDR3 protein is CASSLAPGGQGAYNEQFF.

According to its frequency, this clonotype is medium-sized (0.01 to 0.1%). CDR3 in amino acids: CASSFYSGQNTEAFF. The J gene is TRBJ1-1, the V gene TRBV5-6; checking the TCRdb D call of TRBD1 is not possible without DNA. Germline V gene data show CDR1 as SGHDT and CDR2 as YYEEEE. This CDR3 contains 15 residues.

According to its frequency, this clonotype is medium-sized (0.01 to 0.1%). The chain combines TRBV6-5 with TRBJ2-3; TCRdb gives TRBD1 as the D gene, but with no DNA this cannot be confirmed. CDR3 size: 18 residues. The germline V gene encodes CDR1 MNHEY and CDR2 SVGAGI. Here the CDR3 reads CASSSGTGEVASTDTQYF.